This TCR beta chain is drawn from a study of tumor-infiltrating lymphocytes in primary liver carcinoma (dated by TCRdb to 2016 to 2017). In the study overall: Hepatocellular carcinoma (four) or combined HCC and intrahepatic cholangiocarcinoma (one) was present in the five patients, who were three men and two women aged 30 to 69 years. Samples yielded roughly 3.65 to 7.5 million productive TCRbeta reads; read depth did not differ significantly between tissue types. Agilent mRNA microarray profiling was performed on the approximately 27 tumor region samples to relate TCRbeta repertoire diversity to the local molecular phenotype. A total of 35 specimens from 5 patients went through TCRbeta repertoire sequencing, namely 25 tumor regions, 5 adjacent noncancerous liver tissues and 5 peripheral blood samples. Repertoires from technical replicates were highly reproducible, with mean shared-clone rates about 0.86 and correlation coefficients above 0.95. The study combined TCRbeta repertoire sequencing, expression microarrays and whole-exome sequencing across five regions of each liver tumor, with adjacent normal tissue and blood. Tumors of the five patients were stage T1-T3 N0M0 with maximum diameters of about 4.2 to 10 cm.

On the study overall, not on this receptor specifically: Repertoire overlap was found to be higher between tumor regions (mean roughly 35%) than between tumor-adjacent (around 17%) or tumor-blood (about 14%) pairs, consistent with antigen-driven expansion. Only about 7-25% of top clones were present in all five regions of a tumor, suggesting spatial heterogeneity of tumor-infiltrating T cells. A significantly larger repertoire fraction was made up by the top 250 clones in tumors than in blood (p = 0.039). Since the samples were bulk and unsorted, there was no way to compare CD4+ and CD8+ T cell repertoires. The study included only a few patients, and the authors note findings should be validated in a larger study. Only the TCR beta chain was sequenced, which likely underestimates true repertoire diversity because unpaired alpha chains were not captured.

The CDR3 spans 17 residues, from the cysteine through the phenylalanine. Only the CDR3 region is kept as DNA, spanning 51 bases read in frame from base 1. Via the germline V gene (reference sequence), CDR1 is SGHKS and CDR2 YYEKEE. Starting from roughly 540 ng total RNA, TCRbeta-specific cDNA was produced by reverse transcription with a constant-region primer and ProtoScript II reverse transcriptase. The TCRbeta libraries were prepared through three rounds of nested multiplex PCR following a slightly modified ARM-PCR procedure. The first two PCR rounds used multiplex TRBV1-TRBV30 forward primers with a Cbeta reverse primer, each for approximately 11 cycles. Sample barcodes and Illumina adapters were attached in a final 25-cycle PCR using Deep VentR polymerase. Before sequencing, amplicons of 200-500 bp were purified from gel using a QIAquick gel extraction kit. An Illumina HiSeq 2500 was used to sequence the TCRbeta amplicons, generating 250-bp paired-end reads. Concerning the study's data processing: Trimmomatic v0.33 was used to quality-trim the reads, and FLASH v1.2.11 was used to merge paired reads so that full CDR3 sequences could be recovered. V, D and J germline segments were assigned to the rearranged TCRbeta sequences by MiGEC v1.2.1b. Clonotype statistics and Shannon-Wiener diversity indices were computed with VDJtools v1.0.0. To cut down on sampling bias, every analysis after diversity analysis relied on just the 250 most abundant clonotypes from each sample. The public reads were reanalyzed by TCRdb: fastp trimming at Q25, MiXCR alignment, in-frame beta chains only. Rows are combined by CDR3 protein, so each entry shows the most common genes and DNA. The V and J calls here are based on TCRdb, not the publication. The sample table lists 80,000 or so distinct CDR3 sequences, over 55% of them with a count of one. The ten largest clones add up to about an eighth of the sample.

In the case of this clonotype: Its antigen target is currently unknown. The germline gene is not matched at one end of the junction; a read error may be the cause.

Without any cell sorting, total RNA and DNA were extracted together from around 18-30 mg of bulk tissue using the AllPrep DNA/RNA mini kit. Roughly five patients with histopathologically diagnosed primary liver carcinoma underwent surgical resection in China between late 2015 and early 2016. At the time of sampling, the patients had chronic HBV infection and had not received any treatment. Each tumor was sampled at five spatially separated regions: the tumor centre plus the superior, inferior, left-lateral and right-lateral poles. Histological examination found more than 80% viable tumor cells in every tumor sample. Fresh tumor and adjacent tissue pieces were bisected; one half was stored in RNAlater at -80°C, the other sent for histology.

Source material: liver tumor tissue from sampling region 4. This specimen's cell subset or site label, interpreted: tumor region T4, right-lateral pole. The receptor was isolated from a woman aged 55-70 years with primary liver carcinoma and hepatitis B virus infection. The chain couples TRBV5-5 to TRBJ2-6; D gene: possibly TRBD1, on 6 matching bases. The CDR3 reads CASSLSRGGPGANVLTF. The nucleotide sequence is TGCGCCAGCAGCTTGTCACGTGGGGGCCCTGGGGCCAACGTCCTGACTTTC. Beyond the CDR3, the reference TRBV5-5 and TRBJ2-6 genes provide the residues; the full variable domain reads: DAGVTQSPTHLIKTRGQQVTLRCSPISGHKSVSWYQQVLGQGPQFIFQYYEKEERGRGNFPDRFSARQFPNYSSELNVNALLLGDSALYLCASSLSRGGPGANVLTFGAGSRLTVL.